In its sample, the clone carrying this T cell receptor (beta chain) was seen a few times. The sample's time point: newly diagnosed GD, antithyroid drugs for less than 3 months. Making the TCR library involved RNA that had been extracted from PBMCs. Building of the TCR beta libraries involved iRepertoire HTBI primers and Arm-PCR of CDR3 regions. TCRdb recomputed calls from the multiplex PCR reads with MiXCR, one row per CDR3 protein. The table shows roughly 260,000 distinct CDR3 sequences, with around 18% occurring only once. This CDR3 region has 13 residues. V shed 4 bases and J shed 7 bases, with 8 bases lying between them. The sample belongs to a study of regulatory T cells in long-lasting Graves disease. These same data were also listed under a study on T cells in Graves' hyperthyroidism and ophthalmopathy.

This receptor was taken from a woman aged 25 to 39 with Graves disease. The sequencing here drew on peripheral blood mononuclear cells (PBMCs), taken at new diagnosis, from a patient treated with antithyroid drugs. The chain links TRBV12-3 or TRBV12-4 to TRBJ1-6; TRBD1 might be the D (6 bases). CDR3 nucleotide sequence: TGTGCCAGCAGTTCAGACAGGAATTCACCCCTCCACTTT. Translating it yields CASSSDRNSPLHF.